These 8 T cell receptor beta chains were all obtained from the same sample, sequenced in a study of blood T cell repertoires in COVID-19. Libraries were prepared by immunoSEQ multiplex PCR; TCRdb keeps only in-frame clonotypes and omits some of them. The table lists 300,000 to 400,000 clones, about 92% of them singletons. Input material: PBMCs or T cells enriched from blood (not recorded which). The receptors stem from a man aged 55 to 69 who had recovered from COVID-19.

The rearrangement joins TRBV2 to TRBJ1-1; no firm D call. The germline V gene has CDR1 SNHLY and CDR2 FYNNEI. CDR3 length: 12 amino acids. Trimming took 8 bases from V and 1 from J, leaving 8 bases between them. The CDR3 region has the DNA TGTGCCAGCGATGAGGGGAACACTGAAGCTTTCTTT. It codes for CASDEGNTEAFF.

V is TRBV11-2 and J is TRBJ2-2; 9 bases line up with TRBD1. CDR1 and CDR2 (germline): SGHAT, FQNNGV. The CDR3 runs to 16 residues. J gave up 7 bases and V 5 bases, and 11 bases lay outside the gene matches. The CDR3 spells CASSPGSQGAGGELFF. Here the CDR3 DNA reads TGTGCCAGCAGCCCTGGGTCACAGGGGGCGGGCGGGGAGCTGTTTTTT.

The chain carries TRBV11-1 and TRBJ2-3; D not resolved. The ends were cut back, 0 bases at V and 2 bases at J, with 6 bases in the middle. Germline V gives CDR1 SGHAT, CDR2 FQDESV (reference sequence). The CDR3 length is 14 residues. The CDR3 nucleotides read TGTGCCAGCAGCTTAGCGTCAGTCACAGATACGCAGTATTTT. It yields the protein CASSLASVTDTQYF.

The chain couples TRBV13 to TRBJ2-7; 7 nucleotides align to TRBD2. CDR1 and CDR2 (germline): PRHDT, FYEKMQ (reference sequence). The CDR3 has 15 amino acids. The J segment lost 2 bases and the V segment lost 1 base, leaving 5 bases of the junction unmatched. CDR3 DNA sequence: TGTGCCAGCAGCTTAGAGGCAGGGAGGGCCTACGAGCAGTACTTC. This sequence encodes CASSLEAGRAYEQYF.

The chain has TRBV19 and TRBJ1-6, with D possibly matching TRBD1 (6 bases). V shed 1 base and J shed 6 bases, with 10 bases lying between them. This CDR3 is built from 15 residues. Germline values: CDR1 LNHDA, CDR2 SQIVND (reference sequence). The DNA for the CDR3 is TGTGCCAGTAGTATAGGGGACACTCTTAATTCACCCCTCCACTTT. It translates to CASSIGDTLNSPLHF.

V gene TRBV7-3 combines with J gene TRBJ2-1; D may be TRBD2 (5 bases). The germline V gene has CDR1 SGHTA and CDR2 FQGTGA. The CDR3 runs to 16 residues. The V end lost 1 base, the J end lost 2 bases, and 12 bases lay between the germline ends. The CDR3 DNA is TGTGCCAGCAGCTTAAGGCTAGGACTGCCCTACAATGAGCAGTTCTTC. Protein: CASSLRLGLPYNEQFF. Using reference TRBV7-3 and TRBJ2-1 for the parts outside the CDR3, the full variable domain is GAGVSQTPSNKVTEKGKYVELRCDPISGHTALYWYRQSLGQGPEFLIYFQGTGAADDSGLPNDRFFAVRPEGSVSTLKIQRTERGDSAVYLCASSLRLGLPYNEQFFGPGTRLTVL.

The V call is TRBV24-1, the J call TRBJ1-1; a weak D match, TRBD1 (5 bases). Germline loops: CDR1 KGHDR, CDR2 SFDVKD. The CDR3 is 16 residues long. Trimming took off 2 bases at V and 3 bases at J, with 15 bases between the two ends. The CDR3 sequence: CATSDSYRQGDTEAFF. The CDR3 nucleotides read TGTGCCACCAGTGATTCGTACCGCCAAGGGGACACTGAAGCTTTCTTT.

This sequence joins TRBV3-1 (or the pseudogene TRBV3-2) and TRBJ1-2; weak D call: TRBD1 (5 bases). CDR1 and CDR2 from the germline V gene are LGHDT and YNNKEL (reference sequence). V was trimmed by 2 bases and J by 6 bases, leaving 10 bases between them. This CDR3 is built from 13 residues. CDR3 amino acids: CASSQFQGDGYTF. CDR3 coding DNA: TGTGCCAGCAGCCAATTTCAAGGGGATGGCTACACCTTC.